A selection of T cell receptor beta chains follows, all from one sample in a study of CD8 T cell repertoires and HIV-1 epitope variants. The data were produced by immunoSEQ multiplex PCR, yet TCRdb's version contains in-frame clones alone and is incomplete. The repertoire consists of over a thousand clones, with more than 60% occurring once and the leading ten covering roughly 40%. These receptors' targets are unknown. The sample taken for sequencing was cultured CD8+ T cells derived from PBMCs. Receptors originate from a male donor with HIV. Each CDR3 is given with its conserved first and last residue. The order of the fields is V gene, J gene, clone size, D gene, CDR3 protein, CDR3 DNA. D genes are given only for firm matches. Clone size is not always given. Where it is, it says once, few, many or a class for expanded clones.

TRBV5-4	TRBJ2-7	NA	NA	CASSWGQADYEQYF	TGTGCCTCCTCATGGGGGCAGGCTGACTACGAGCAGTACTTC
TRBV5-1	TRBJ2-7	NA	NA	CASSLVREAVYEQYF	TGCGCCAGCAGCTTGGTTCGGGAAGCAGTCTACGAGCAGTACTTC
TRBV2	TRBJ1-5	once	TRBD1	CASSEGGQGVRGNQPQHF	TGTGCCAGCAGTGAAGGTGGGCAGGGGGTGAGGGGCAATCAGCCCCAGCATTTT
TRBV5-6	TRBJ1-2	NA	NA	CASSLGRGGLEGYTF	TGTGCCAGCAGCTTGGGGCGGGGTGGCCTGGAGGGCTACACCTTC
TRBV19	TRBJ2-7	once	TRBD1	CASSIGTAAYEQYF	TGTGCCAGTAGTATCGGGACAGCGGCCTACGAGCAGTACTTC
TRBV5-1	TRBJ1-5	NA	TRBD1	CASSPTGHQPQHF	TGCGCCAGCAGCCCGACAGGGCATCAGCCCCAGCATTTT
TRBV13	TRBJ1-1	NA	NA	CASSRGDTEAFF	TGTGCCAGCAGCCGTGGGGACACTGAAGCTTTCTTT
TRBV9	TRBJ2-2	NA	NA	CASSVETGLELFF	TGTGCCAGCAGCGTAGAGACGGGATTGGAGCTGTTTTTT
TRBV28	TRBJ1-2	hyperexpanded	NA	CASGLYPLDLNYGYTF	TGTGCCAGCGGCTTATATCCCTTGGACCTTAACTATGGCTACACCTTC
TRBV5-4	TRBJ1-4	once	TRBD1	CASSSTGGAGEKLFF	TGTGCCAGCAGCTCGACAGGGGGCGCAGGTGAAAAACTGTTTTTT
TRBV7-6	TRBJ2-5	NA	TRBD2	CASSRLAGGFQTQYF	TGTGCCAGCAGCCGACTAGCGGGGGGTTTTCAGACCCAGTACTTC
TRBV5-4	TRBJ2-7	NA	NA	CASSFQGGSEQYF	TGTGCCAGCAGCTTCCAGGGGGGATCCGAGCAGTACTTC
TRBV5-1	TRBJ2-7	NA	TRBD1	CASSIGKRGLYEQYF	TGCGCCAGCAGCATTGGGAAAAGGGGGCTTTACGAGCAGTACTTC
TRBV28	TRBJ2-7	NA	NA	CASSPTLRQVSYEQYF	TGTGCCAGCAGTCCAACCCTTCGACAGGTTTCCTACGAGCAGTACTTC
TRBV6-1	TRBJ2-7	NA	TRBD2	CASSGKISGGASYEQYF	TGTGCCAGCAGTGGCAAAATTAGCGGGGGGGCCTCCTACGAGCAGTACTTC
TRBV9	TRBJ1-2	once	TRBD1	CASSGQGIDYGYTF	TGTGCCAGCAGCGGACAGGGGATAGACTATGGCTACACCTTC
TRBV28	TRBJ1-1	NA	NA	CASSPVLGNTEAFF	TGTGCCAGCAGTCCAGTGCTAGGGAACACTGAAGCTTTCTTT
TRBV7-9	TRBJ2-7	NA	NA	CASSLGEGSYEQYF	TGTGCCAGCAGCTTAGGAGAAGGGTCCTACGAGCAGTACTTC
TRBV13	TRBJ2-7	NA	NA	CASSFLGSSSYEQYF	TGTGCCAGCAGCTTCCTCGGTTCTAGCTCCTACGAGCAGTACTTC
TRBV29-1	TRBJ2-2	NA	NA	CSVTPGAFGTGELFF	TGCAGCGTAACTCCAGGGGCATTCGGCACCGGGGAGCTGTTTTTT
TRBV7-9	TRBJ2-7	few	NA	CASSLGDGAYEQYF	TGTGCCAGCAGCTTAGGTGACGGAGCCTACGAGCAGTACTTC
TRBV5-4	TRBJ1-2	NA	TRBD1	CASSDPGTGVLGAF	TGTGCCAGCAGCGATCCCGGGACAGGGGTCCTCGGTGCCTTC
TRBV7-2	TRBJ2-1	NA	TRBD2	CASSLGGGRSSNEQFF	TGTGCCAGCAGCTTGGGGGGCGGGAGGTCGTCCAATGAGCAGTTCTTC
TRBV7-8	TRBJ1-2	once	TRBD1	CASSSGGRGSLSGYTF	TGTGCCAGCAGCTCAGGGGGGAGGGGCTCACTTTCTGGCTACACCTTC
TRBV28	TRBJ1-1	few	NA	CASNGQGTEAFF	TGTGCCAGCAATGGGCAGGGCACTGAAGCTTTCTTT
TRBV30	TRBJ2-3	few	NA	CAWSVEETDTQYF	TGTGCCTGGAGTGTAGAGGAGACAGATACGCAGTATTTT
TRBV13	TRBJ1-2	NA	NA	CASSRERTNYGYTF	TGTGCCAGCAGTCGGGAGCGGACTAACTATGGCTACACCTTC